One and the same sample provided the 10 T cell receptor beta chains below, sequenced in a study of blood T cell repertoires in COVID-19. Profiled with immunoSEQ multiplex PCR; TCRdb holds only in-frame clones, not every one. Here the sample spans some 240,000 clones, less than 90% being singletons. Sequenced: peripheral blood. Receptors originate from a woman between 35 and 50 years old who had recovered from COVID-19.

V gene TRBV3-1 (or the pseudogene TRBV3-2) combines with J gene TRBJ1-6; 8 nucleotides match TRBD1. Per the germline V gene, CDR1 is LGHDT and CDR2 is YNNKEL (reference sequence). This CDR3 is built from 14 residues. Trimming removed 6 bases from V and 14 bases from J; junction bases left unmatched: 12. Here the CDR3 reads CASSVAGGGSSLHF. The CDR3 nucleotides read TGTGCCAGCAGTGTTGCAGGGGGCGGTTCGTCCCTCCACTTT.

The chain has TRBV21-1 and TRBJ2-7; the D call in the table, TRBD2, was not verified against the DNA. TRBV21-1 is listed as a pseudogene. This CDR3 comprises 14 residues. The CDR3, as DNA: TGTGCCAGCAGCGGACTATTGGGGGTGGGCGAGCAGTACTTC. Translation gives CASSGLLGVGEQYF.

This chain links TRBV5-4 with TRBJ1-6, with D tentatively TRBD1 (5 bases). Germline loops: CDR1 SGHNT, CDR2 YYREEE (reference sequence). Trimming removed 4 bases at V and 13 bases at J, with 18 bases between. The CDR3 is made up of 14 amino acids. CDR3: CASSDKRGGMPLHF. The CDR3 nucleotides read TGTGCCAGCAGCGATAAAAGGGGAGGGATGCCCCTCCACTTT.

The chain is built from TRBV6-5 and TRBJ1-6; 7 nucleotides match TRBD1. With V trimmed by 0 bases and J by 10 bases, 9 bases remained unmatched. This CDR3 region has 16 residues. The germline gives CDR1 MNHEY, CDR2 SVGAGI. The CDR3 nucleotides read TGTGCCAGCAGTTACTCCTCGAACAGGGGTGGCTCACCCCTCCACTTT. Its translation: CASSYSSNRGGSPLHF.

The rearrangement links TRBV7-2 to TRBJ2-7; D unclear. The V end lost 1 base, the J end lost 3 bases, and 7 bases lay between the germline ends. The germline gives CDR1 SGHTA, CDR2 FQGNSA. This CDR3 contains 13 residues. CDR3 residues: CASSLGRFYEQYF. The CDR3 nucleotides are TGTGCCAGCAGCTTAGGGCGGTTCTACGAGCAGTACTTC.

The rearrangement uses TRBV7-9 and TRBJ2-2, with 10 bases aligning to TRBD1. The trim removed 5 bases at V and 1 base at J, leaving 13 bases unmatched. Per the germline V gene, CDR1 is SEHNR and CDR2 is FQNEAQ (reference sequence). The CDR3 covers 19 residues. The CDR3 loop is CASSQTGTGVFRNTGELFF. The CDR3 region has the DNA TGTGCCAGCAGCCAGACCGGGACAGGGGTATTTCGGAACACCGGGGAGCTGTTTTTT.

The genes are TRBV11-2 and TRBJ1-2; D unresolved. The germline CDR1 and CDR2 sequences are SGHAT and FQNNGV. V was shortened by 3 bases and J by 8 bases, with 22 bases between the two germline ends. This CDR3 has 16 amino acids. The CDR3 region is CASSFWEKGIGRGYTF. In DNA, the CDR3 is TGTGCCAGCAGCTTTTGGGAGAAGGGAATCGGAAGAGGCTACACCTTC.

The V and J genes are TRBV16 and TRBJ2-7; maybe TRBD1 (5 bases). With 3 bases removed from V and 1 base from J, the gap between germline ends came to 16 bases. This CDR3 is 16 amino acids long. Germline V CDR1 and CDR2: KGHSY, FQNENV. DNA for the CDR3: TGTGCCAGCAGCCAGTCATCCCGGACACAATCCTACGAGCAGTACTTC. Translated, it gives CASSQSSRTQSYEQYF.

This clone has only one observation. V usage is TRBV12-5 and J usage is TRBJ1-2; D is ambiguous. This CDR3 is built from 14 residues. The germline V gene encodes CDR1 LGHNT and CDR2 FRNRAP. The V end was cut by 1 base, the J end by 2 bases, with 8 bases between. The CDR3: CASGLGPRNYGYTF. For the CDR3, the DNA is TGTGCTAGTGGTTTGGGTCCCAGAAACTATGGCTACACCTTC.

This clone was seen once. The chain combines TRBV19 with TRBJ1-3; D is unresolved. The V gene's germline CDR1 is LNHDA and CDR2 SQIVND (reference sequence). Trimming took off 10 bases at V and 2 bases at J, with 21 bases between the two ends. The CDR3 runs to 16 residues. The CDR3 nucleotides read TGTGCCACCCAACCTGATGGCTTTGAAACTGGAAACACCATATATTTT. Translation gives CATQPDGFETGNTIYF.